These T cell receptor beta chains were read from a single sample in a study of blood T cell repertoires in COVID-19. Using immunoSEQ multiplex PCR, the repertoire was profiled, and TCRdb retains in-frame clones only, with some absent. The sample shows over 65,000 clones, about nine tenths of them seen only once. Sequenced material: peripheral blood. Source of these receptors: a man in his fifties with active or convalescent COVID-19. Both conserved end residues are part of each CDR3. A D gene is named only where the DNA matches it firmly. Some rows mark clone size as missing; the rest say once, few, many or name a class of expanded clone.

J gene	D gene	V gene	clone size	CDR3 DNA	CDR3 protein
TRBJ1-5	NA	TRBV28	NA	TGTGCCAGCAGTTTTGAAGGCAGAGGAAGGCCCCAGCATTTT	CASSFEGRGRPQHF
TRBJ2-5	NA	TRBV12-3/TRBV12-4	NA	TGTGCCAGCAGTTTCACCGGGGAGACCCAGTACTTC	CASSFTGETQYF
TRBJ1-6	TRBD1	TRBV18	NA	TGTGCCAGCTCATCGCGACAGGGGGTGGCAAATTCACCCCTCCACTTT	CASSSRQGVANSPLHF
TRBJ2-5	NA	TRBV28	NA	TGTGCCAGCAGCCAAGAGGCGATCCAAGAGACCCAGTACTTC	CASSQEAIQETQYF
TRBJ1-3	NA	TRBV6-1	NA	TGTGCCAGCAGTGAACCCAGGAACTCTGGAAACACCATATATTTT	CASSEPRNSGNTIYF
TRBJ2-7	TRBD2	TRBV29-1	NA	TGCAGCGGAAAACTAGCGGGTTCCGAGGAGTACTTC	CSGKLAGSEEYF
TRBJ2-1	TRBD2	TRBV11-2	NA	TGTGCCAGCAGTCGCCCATCTAGCGGGAGCTCGAATGAGCAGTTCTTC	CASSRPSSGSSNEQFF
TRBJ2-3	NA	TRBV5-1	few	TGCGCCAGCAGCTTGGGACAGGGAGGATTCACAGATACGCAGTATTTT	CASSLGQGGFTDTQYF
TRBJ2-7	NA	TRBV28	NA	TGTGCCAGCAGTTTACGCGGGGCCTACGAGCAGTACTTC	CASSLRGAYEQYF
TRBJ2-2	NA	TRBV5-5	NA	TGTGCCAGCAGCTTGCGGGAATTCACCGGGGAGCTGTTTTTT	CASSLREFTGELFF
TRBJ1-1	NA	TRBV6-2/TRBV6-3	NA	TGTGCCAGCAGTGACCTAGTCGGTTCAGGGGCGGCTGAAGCTTTCTTT	CASSDLVGSGAAEAFF
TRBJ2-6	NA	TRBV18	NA	TGTGCCAGCTCACCAGGTAACCAGGGTGGGGCCAACGTCCTGACTTTC	CASSPGNQGGANVLTF
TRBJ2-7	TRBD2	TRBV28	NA	TGTGCCAGCAGTTTAATAGCGGGAGGGCCGGGGGAGCAGTACTTC	CASSLIAGGPGEQYF